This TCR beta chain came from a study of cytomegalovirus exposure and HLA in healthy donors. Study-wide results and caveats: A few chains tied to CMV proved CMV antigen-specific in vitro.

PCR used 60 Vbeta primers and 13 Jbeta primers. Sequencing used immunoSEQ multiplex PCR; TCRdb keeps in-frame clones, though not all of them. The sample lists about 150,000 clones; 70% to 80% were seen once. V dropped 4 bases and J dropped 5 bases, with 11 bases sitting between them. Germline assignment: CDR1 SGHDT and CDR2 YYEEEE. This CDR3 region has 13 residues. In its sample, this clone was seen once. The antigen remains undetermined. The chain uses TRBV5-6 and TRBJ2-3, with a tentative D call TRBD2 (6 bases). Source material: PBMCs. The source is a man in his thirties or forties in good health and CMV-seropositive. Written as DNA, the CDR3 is TGTGCCAGCAGCCCGGTCGGGGGAGATACGCAGTATTTT. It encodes CASSPVGGDTQYF.